Below are 24 T cell receptor beta chains sequenced from a single sample in a study of blood T cells in healthy people across ages. Through a sample-barcoded 5' primer and a J-beta primer mix, a second PCR was run for about 7 to 12 cycles. TCRdb re-called the 5' RACE reads with MiXCR, one entry per CDR3 protein. The table has 910,000 or so distinct CDR3 sequences, just over 50% seen once. Sequencing was carried out using blood. The receptors were gathered from a woman aged 55-70 years in good health.

The chain combines TRBV21-1 with TRBJ2-5; whether TRBD1, the table's D call, matches the DNA was not checked. The J call may be incorrect, as the DNA end agrees better with TRBJ2-7. TRBV21-1 is flagged as a pseudogene. This CDR3 comprises 17 residues. The DNA for the CDR3 is TGTGCCAGCAGCAGGACCAATTTAGAGGGGTACGCCTACGAGCAGTACTTC. It codes for CASSRTNLEGYAYEQYF.

This clonotype came up once. The chain uses TRBV7-8 and TRBJ1-2, with no clear D. CDR3 length: 16 residues. Germline values: CDR1 SGHVS, CDR2 FQNEAQ. The ends were cut back, 1 base at V and 1 base at J, with 13 bases in the middle. CDR3 residues: CASSLGARGINYGYTF. CDR3 DNA sequence: TGTGCCAGCAGCTTAGGGGCCCGAGGGATTAACTATGGCTACACCTTC. Together with reference TRBV7-8 and TRBJ1-2, the CDR3 gives the full variable domain: GAGVSQSPRYKVAKRGQDVALRCDPISGHVSLFWYQQALGQGPEFLTYFQNEAQLDKSGLPSDRFFAERPEGSVSTLKIQRTQQEDSAVYLCASSLGARGINYGYTFGSGTRLTVV.

The genes are TRBV4-1 and TRBJ2-1; 9 bases fit TRBD2. The length of the CDR3 is 17 residues. V lost 1 base and J lost 4; bases outside the gene matches: 8. CDR1 and CDR2 from the germline V gene are MGHRA and YSYEKL. Written as DNA, the CDR3 is TGCGCCAGCAGCCAAGGTTCTGGGGCGGGAGGGTACAATGAGCAGTTCTTC. This encodes CASSQGSGAGGYNEQFF.

The gene calls are TRBV7-2 and TRBJ1-1, with D perhaps TRBD1 (6 bases). This CDR3 has 15 residues. Trimming left V 7 bases short and J 3 bases short, with 18 bases between. The germline CDR1 and CDR2 sequences are SGHTA and FQGNSA. CDR3 loop: CASKARGSIDTEAFF. The CDR3 nucleotides are TGTGCCAGCAAGGCCAGGGGTTCTATTGACACTGAAGCTTTCTTT.

At least ten counts were recorded for this clonotype. The gene calls are TRBV12-3 or TRBV12-4 and TRBJ2-5; TRBD2 matches at 9 bases. This CDR3 region has 14 residues. V shed 3 bases and J 5 bases; nucleotides not matched to a gene: 4. Here the CDR3 reads CASSFSGSKETQYF. In DNA, the CDR3 is TGTGCCAGCAGTTTTAGCGGGAGTAAGGAGACCCAGTACTTC.

This clonotype was seen a handful of times. This sequence joins TRBV15 and TRBJ2-7; D remains unclear. V lost 8 bases to trimming and J lost 6 bases, with 2 bases between them. Germline-derived CDR1 and CDR2 are LNHNV and YYDKDF (reference sequence). The CDR3 extends over 8 amino acids. The CDR3 DNA sequence: TGTGCCACCGGCGAGCAGTACTTC. This sequence encodes CATGEQYF.

The V and J genes are TRBV4-1 and TRBJ2-1, with 7 bases identical to TRBD2. V dropped 2 bases and J dropped 0; count of bases not matched to a gene: 7. The CDR3 runs to 17 residues. Per germline, CDR1 MGHRA and CDR2 YSYEKL. CDR3 amino acids: CASSQNRLASSYNEQFF. CDR3 DNA sequence: TGCGCCAGCAGCCAAAACAGACTAGCTAGCTCCTACAATGAGCAGTTCTTC.

The rearrangement uses TRBV10-3 and TRBJ2-5, with 7 bases lining up with TRBD1. This CDR3 contains 12 residues. Unmatched junction bases numbered 1, after V lost 4 bases and J lost 5 bases. CDR1 is ENHRY, CDR2 SYGVKD, per germline. CDR3 bases: TGTGCCATCAGTGCACAGGGGGAGACCCAGTACTTC. It translates to CAISAQGETQYF.

The chain uses TRBV7-6 and TRBJ1-6, with D possibly TRBD1 on 5 matching bases. The CDR3 is 20 amino acids. Germline V gene sequence: CDR1 SGHVS, CDR2 FNYEAQ. The V and J ends lost 3 bases and 6 bases respectively, with 27 bases between them. CDR3 sequence: CASSFDAFPQGPGRNSPLHF. The CDR3, as DNA: TGTGCCAGCAGCTTCGATGCTTTCCCCCAGGGTCCCGGACGTAATTCACCCCTCCACTTT. The variable domain in full, with the rest retrieved from reference TRBV7-6 and TRBJ1-6, is GAGVSQSPRYKVTKRGQDVALRCDPISGHVSLYWYRQALGQGPEFLTYFNYEAQQDKSGLPNDRFSAERPEGSISTLTIQRTEQRDSAMYRCASSFDAFPQGPGRNSPLHFGNGTRLTVT.

The chain couples TRBV4-1 to TRBJ2-1, with 8 bases lining up with TRBD1. Trimming took 2 bases from V and 6 from J; bases not matched to a gene: 12. Looked up from germline, CDR1 is MGHRA and CDR2 is YSYEKL. CDR3 length equals 17 residues. The CDR3 nucleotides read TGCGCCAGCAGCCAACCCATCAGGGGGCGCGGAAGCAATGAGCAGTTCTTC. It translates to CASSQPIRGRGSNEQFF.

The chain is built from TRBV6-5 and TRBJ2-3; TRBD1 agrees at 8 bases. CDR1 is MNHEY, CDR2 SVGAGI, per germline. V was pared by 4 bases and J by 1 base, with 7 bases of the junction left unmatched. The CDR3 is 16 amino acids. As DNA, the CDR3 is TGTGCCAGCAGTTTCCTACCGGGACAGGGCACAGATACGCAGTATTTT. This gives the protein CASSFLPGQGTDTQYF.

The rearrangement links TRBV7-9 to TRBJ2-7; D is ambiguous. Trimming pared 2 bases from V and 11 bases from J, leaving 16 bases between. From germline, CDR1 is SEHNR and CDR2 FQNEAQ (reference sequence). The CDR3 totals 13 residues. This CDR3 is CASSLSFRDKKYF. CDR3 nucleotide sequence: TGTGCCAGCAGCTTATCTTTCCGAGACAAGAAGTACTTC.

This clonotype came up a few times. The gene calls are TRBV21-1 and TRBJ2-3; TRBD2, the table's D call, lacks a check against the DNA. TRBV21-1 is a listed pseudogene. The CDR3 is 15 residues long. CDR3 DNA sequence: TGTGCCAGCAGCAAAGTTGACCTCTCCTCCGATACGCAGTATTTT. Protein product: CASSKVDLSSDTQYF.

This clonotype was seen more than once but under ten times. V gene TRBV25-1 combines with J gene TRBJ2-1; 8 bases map to TRBD2. V trimming: 4 bases; J trimming: 5 bases; junction bases outside the gene matches: 16. Germline values: CDR1 MGHDK, CDR2 SYGVNS. The CDR3 consists of 18 residues. CDR3 region: CASSASTGVAGYHNEQFF. The CDR3 bases are TGTGCCAGCAGTGCCTCAACGGGAGTAGCGGGGTACCACAATGAGCAGTTCTTC.

V gene TRBV29-1 combines with J gene TRBJ2-6, with 12 bases fitting TRBD1. CDR3 size: 16 residues. V lost 4 bases and J lost 2; bases outside the gene matches: 3. Germline CDR1 reads SQVTM; CDR2 reads ANQGSEA. CDR3 bases: TGCAGCGTTGTGGGACAGGGGGCACCTGGGGCCAACGTCCTGACTTTC. This codes for CSVVGQGAPGANVLTF.

The chain combines TRBV21-1 with TRBJ2-4. Gene TRBJ2-7 matches the end of the DNA better, so the J call may be wrong. TRBV21-1 is a pseudogene. The CDR3 is 14 amino acids. The DNA for the CDR3 is TGTGCCAGCAGCAAAGTATTCAGGATCTACGAGCAGTACTTC. Encoded protein: CASSKVFRIYEQYF.

The chain has TRBV11-2 and TRBJ2-5, with D tentatively TRBD1 or TRBD2 (6 bases each). V was cut by 4 bases and J by 5 bases, with 20 bases left in between. CDR3 size: 16 residues. Looked up from germline, CDR1 is SGHAT and CDR2 is FQNNGV. The CDR3, as DNA: TGTGCCAGCAGCTCAGGGGCCCGGGAGTATCGGGAGACCCAGTACTTC. It codes for CASSSGAREYRETQYF.

The V gene is TRBV25-1, the J gene TRBJ2-1, with 8 nucleotides matching TRBD2. With V trimmed by 2 bases and J by 9 bases, 12 bases remained unmatched. Germline V gives CDR1 MGHDK, CDR2 SYGVNS. CDR3 length equals 16 residues. CDR3 protein: CASSETGLGSLGEQFF. As DNA, the CDR3 is TGTGCCAGCAGTGAAACGGGACTAGGCTCTCTCGGTGAGCAGTTCTTC.

The chain is built from TRBV20-1 and TRBJ2-5; D remains unclear. With the DNA end fitting TRBJ2-7 better, the J assignment may be wrong. Germline V gene lookup returns CDR1 DFQATT and CDR2 SNEGSKA (reference sequence). The CDR3 totals 13 residues. CDR3 in amino acids: CSAREFTLGEQYF. The CDR3 DNA follows: TGCAGTGCTAGAGAATTCACCTTGGGCGAGCAGTACTTC.

The chain joins TRBV5-1 to TRBJ2-7; TRBD1 matches 8 bases. The CDR3 runs to 13 residues. Germline V gives CDR1 SGHRS, CDR2 YFSETQ. After removal of 4 bases from V and 5 bases from J, the junction contained 5 bases not matched to a gene. CDR3: CASSPQGVNEQYF. The CDR3 DNA reads as TGCGCCAGCAGCCCACAGGGGGTAAACGAGCAGTACTTC. Full variable domain (remainder filled in from reference TRBV5-1 and TRBJ2-7): KAGVTQTPRYLIKTRGQQVTLSCSPISGHRSVSWYQQTPGQGLQFLFEYFSETQRNKGNFPGRFSGRQFSNSRSEMNVSTLELGDSALYLCASSPQGVNEQYFGPGTRLTVT.

V is TRBV2 and J is TRBJ2-7; possible D gene TRBD1, 5 bases. With 5 bases removed from V and 2 bases from J, the gap between germline ends came to 10 bases. The CDR3 consists of 13 residues. CDR1 and CDR2 (germline): SNHLY, FYNNEI. The CDR3 DNA reads TGTGCCAGCAGTCCCTCCAGGGCCTACGAGCAGTACTTC. It is translated as CASSPSRAYEQYF.

This clonotype showed up just a few times. V and J are TRBV27 and TRBJ1-4; D is unresolved. Germline V gene data show CDR1 as MNHEY and CDR2 as SMNVEV (reference sequence). This CDR3 is 13 amino acids long. The ends were cut back, 8 bases at V and 4 bases at J, with 11 bases in the middle. CDR3 amino acids: CASRRYLNEKLFF. The CDR3 region has the DNA TGTGCCAGCCGACGATATCTTAATGAAAAACTGTTTTTT.

V is TRBV28 and J is TRBJ2-7; 9 bases agree with TRBD1. The DNA end is a closer match to TRBJ2-5, so the J assignment may be wrong. CDR1 and CDR2 (germline): MDHEN, SYDVKM. The CDR3 consists of 16 residues. CDR3 sequence reads: CASSLGGQGAKETQYF. In DNA, the CDR3 is TGTGCCAGCAGTTTAGGGGGACAGGGAGCTAAAGAGACCCAGTACTTC.

The table lists this clonotype with a few counts. V gene TRBV7-9 combines with J gene TRBJ2-7; D not certain. V lost 2 bases and J lost 3, with 17 bases in between. The CDR3 sequence is 16 residues long. CDR1 is SEHNR and CDR2 is FQNEAQ in the germline V gene (reference sequence). The CDR3 coding sequence is TGTGCCAGCAGCTTATTGTCCCCTACTCAAATCTACGAGCAGTACTTC. Translated, it gives CASSLLSPTQIYEQYF.